Each of the 30 T cell receptor beta chains below was sequenced from the same sample in a study of T cells in localized non-small cell lung cancer. TCRdb keeps only in-frame clones here, not all; method: immunoSEQ multiplex PCR. The table has 53,000 or so clones, 65% to 85% seen once. This specimen was peripheral blood mononuclear cells, taken before any cancer treatment. The source is a man aged 40 to 75 with stage III lung adenocarcinoma.

The rearrangement joins TRBV4-2 to TRBJ2-3; D uncertain. CDR1 is LGHNA and CDR2 is YNFKEQ in the germline V gene. With 4 bases removed from V and 4 bases from J, the gap between germline ends came to 15 bases. This CDR3 has 15 amino acids. The CDR3 here is CASSPGRKDPDTQYF. The DNA of the CDR3 is TGTGCCAGCAGCCCCGGGCGGAAGGATCCAGATACGCAGTATTTT.

This chain joins TRBV27 and TRBJ1-5; D unclear. The CDR3 loop spans 10 amino acids. Germline-derived CDR1 and CDR2 are MNHEY and SMNVEV (reference sequence). Between the trimmed V and J ends, which lost 6 bases and 6 bases, there was a span of 3 bases. Here the CDR3 reads CASRGQPQHF. DNA for the CDR3: TGTGCCAGCAGAGGTCAGCCCCAGCATTTT.

This chain links TRBV6-6 with TRBJ2-1; a possible D gene is TRBD1 (5 bases). This CDR3 spans 11 amino acids. Germline assignment: CDR1 MNHNY and CDR2 SVGAGI (reference sequence). The V end was cut by 8 bases, the J end by 9 bases, with 11 bases between. The CDR3 here is CASGHGSEQFF. For the CDR3, the DNA is TGTGCCAGCGGACATGGTTCTGAGCAGTTCTTC.

This chain connects TRBV10-3 to TRBJ2-3; a weak D match, TRBD2 (6 bases). Germline CDR1 ENHRY, CDR2 SYGVKD. The CDR3 covers 18 residues. The ends were cut back, 2 bases at V and 3 bases at J, with 21 bases in the middle. CDR3 sequence: CAISEPGRQGARTDTQYF. The CDR3 DNA sequence: TGTGCCATCAGTGAGCCAGGGAGGCAGGGCGCTAGGACAGATACGCAGTATTTT.

V gene TRBV9 combines with J gene TRBJ2-1; 8 bases are shared with TRBD2. Germline CDR1 reads SGDLS; CDR2 reads YYNGEE. Germline trimming cut 3 bases from V and 3 bases from J; bases unmatched to any gene: 5. There are 15 residues in the CDR3. The CDR3 coding sequence is TGTGCCAGCAGCGCGGGACTAGAAAGCTACAATGAGCAGTTCTTC. Translated: CASSAGLESYNEQFF.

The chain employs TRBV11-3 and TRBJ2-7; D is unclear. CDR1 SGHNT and CDR2 YENEEA come from the germline V gene. Trimming pared 5 bases from V and 1 base from J, leaving 6 bases between. The CDR3 is 12 amino acids. The CDR3 coding sequence is TGTGCCAGCAGCCTACGTTCCTACGAGCAGTACTTC. Its translation is CASSLRSYEQYF.

This chain uses TRBV18 with TRBJ1-1, with 8 bases identical to TRBD1. Germline assignment: CDR1 KGHSH and CDR2 LQKENI. V lost 6 bases to trimming and J lost 4 bases; unmatched junction nucleotides: 13. This CDR3 has 16 amino acids. The CDR3 nucleotides are TGTGCCAGCTCGCAAGCGACAGGGGCCCTGCGCACTGAAGCTTTCTTT. It codes for CASSQATGALRTEAFF.

The genes are TRBV6-6 and TRBJ2-5, with 9 bases fitting TRBD1. The V and J ends lost 5 bases and 1 base, in that order; junction bases with no gene match: 5. The germline gives CDR1 MNHNY, CDR2 SVGAGI (reference sequence). The CDR3 extends over 15 amino acids. The CDR3 DNA reads as TGTGCCAGCAGTGTGGACAGGGGATCCCAAGAGACCCAGTACTTC. It encodes CASSVDRGSQETQYF.

The chain uses TRBV6-6 and TRBJ1-2, with D possibly being TRBD1 (6 bases). In germline, CDR1 is MNHNY, CDR2 SVGAGI (reference sequence). The CDR3 covers 13 residues. V was pared by 7 bases and J by 2 bases, with 11 bases between. The CDR3 region has the DNA TGTGCCAGCATCGGACAGAACAACTATGGCTACACCTTC. It specifies CASIGQNNYGYTF.

The chain joins TRBV19 to TRBJ2-7; 8 bases align to TRBD1. This CDR3 comprises 15 residues. Trimming removed 4 bases from V and 0 bases from J; junction bases left unmatched: 5. Per the germline V gene, CDR1 is LNHDA and CDR2 is SQIVND (reference sequence). The CDR3 DNA reads as TGTGCCAGTAGTACGGGACAGGCCTACTCCTACGAGCAGTACTTC. It translates to CASSTGQAYSYEQYF.

V usage is TRBV6-1 and J usage is TRBJ2-1, with unresolved D. The ends were cut back, 4 bases at V and 4 bases at J, with 8 bases in the middle. Germline V gene data show CDR1 as MNHNS and CDR2 as SASEGT. The CDR3 covers 13 residues. The CDR3 DNA sequence: TGTGCCAGCAGTGTGTACCTGTACAATGAGCAGTTCTTC. Its protein product is CASSVYLYNEQFF.

This rearrangement joins TRBV7-2 to TRBJ2-5, with no clear D. V was cut by 5 bases and J by 4 bases, with 20 bases left in between. CDR3 length equals 16 residues. Germline assignment: CDR1 SGHTA and CDR2 FQGNSA. The CDR3 nucleotides are TGTGCCAGCAGCAGTGGCTCGGCTGCAGCCAGAGAGACCCAGTACTTC. This gives the protein CASSSGSAAARETQYF.

The rearrangement joins TRBV5-1 to TRBJ1-2; D unclear. Trimming removed 4 bases at V and 4 bases at J, with 14 bases between. The CDR3 is 14 residues long. Germline CDR1 and CDR2: SGHRS and YFSETQ. The CDR3, as DNA: TGCGCCAGCAGCACCCCGGACCGCATCTATGGCTACACCTTC. Protein sequence: CASSTPDRIYGYTF.

CDR3 DNA: TGTGCCAGCATTCTCGACCTAGCGGGGGACTCCCAAGAGACCCAGTACTTC. This sequence encodes CASILDLAGDSQETQYF. The V gene is TRBV2, the J gene TRBJ2-5, with 10 bases fitting TRBD2. The CDR3 loop spans 17 amino acids. CDR1 SNHLY and CDR2 FYNNEI come from the germline V gene. The J segment lost 1 base and the V segment lost 7 bases, leaving 12 bases of the junction unmatched.

This clone was counted ten times or more. The chain employs TRBV6-1 and TRBJ1-1; D is perhaps TRBD1 (5 bases). Trimming stripped 4 bases from V and 1 base from J, with 13 bases between. CDR3 size: 15 residues. Germline lookup yields CDR1 MNHNS and CDR2 SASEGT. In DNA form, the CDR3 reads TGTGCCAGCAGTGCTTTGGGCAGGGCGAACACTGAAGCTTTCTTT. Its translation: CASSALGRANTEAFF.

The chain combines TRBV6-1 with TRBJ1-4; D not resolved. There are 13 residues in the CDR3. The germline V gene encodes CDR1 MNHNS and CDR2 SASEGT. Trimming shortened V by 5 bases and J by 0 bases, and 4 bases separated the two germline ends. CDR3 DNA: TGTGCCAGCAGTCGCGCAACTAATGAAAAACTGTTTTTT. Translated: CASSRATNEKLFF.

The J gene is TRBJ2-2, the V gene TRBV5-1, with 11 bases fitting TRBD2. The V gene end was trimmed by 4 bases and the J gene end by 3 bases; junction bases not matched to a gene: 5. Germline V lookup: CDR1 SGHRS, CDR2 YFSETQ. The length of the CDR3 is 16 residues. The CDR3 bases are TGCGCCAGCAGCGGCGGGACTAGCGGTTACACCGGGGAGCTGTTTTTT. Translating gives CASSGGTSGYTGELFF.

The rearrangement joins TRBV5-6 to TRBJ1-2; D not certain. The CDR3 has 15 amino acids. CDR1 SGHDT and CDR2 YYEEEE come from the germline V gene. Trimming pared 4 bases from V and 5 bases from J, leaving 18 bases between. The CDR3 DNA reads TGTGCCAGCAGCCCCGTACTTTCCGTGTCGTATGGCTACACCTTC. Residues: CASSPVLSVSYGYTF.

V is TRBV11-3 and J is TRBJ1-4; D is undetermined. This CDR3 spans 15 amino acids. The V and J ends lost 3 bases and 2 bases respectively, with 10 bases between them. Germline V gene data show CDR1 as SGHNT and CDR2 as YENEEA. Here the CDR3 DNA reads TGTGCCAGCAGCTTCCCACCCGAGACTAATGAAAAACTGTTTTTT. This sequence encodes CASSFPPETNEKLFF.

A single count supports this clone. This rearrangement joins TRBV7-3 to TRBJ2-1; maybe TRBD1 (6 bases). There are 15 residues in the CDR3. CDR1 is SGHTA and CDR2 is FQGTGA in the germline V gene. V dropped 5 bases and J dropped 15 bases, with 26 bases sitting between them. The CDR3 sequence: CASSTSERPGAFRFF. CDR3 sequence (DNA): TGTGCCAGCAGCACAAGCGAACGCCCAGGGGCTTTTCGGTTCTTC.

This clone was picked up a small number of times. J is TRBJ1-1 and V is TRBV18, with 7 nucleotides matching TRBD1. The junction had 8 bases not matched to a gene; V was cut back by 5 bases and J by 2 bases. The CDR3 is 15 amino acids. Germline V lookup: CDR1 KGHSH, CDR2 LQKENI. The CDR3 nucleotides are TGTGCCAGCTCAACCGGACAGGTCCCTAACACTGAAGCTTTCTTT. Its protein product is CASSTGQVPNTEAFF.

The genes are TRBV5-6 and TRBJ2-6; the D is unclear. The V gene's germline CDR1 is SGHDT and CDR2 YYEEEE. With 2 bases removed from V and 0 bases from J, the gap between germline ends came to 15 bases. The CDR3 extends over 18 amino acids. This CDR3 is CASSFPPGSYSGANVLTF. CDR3 DNA: TGTGCCAGCAGCTTCCCGCCCGGGTCTTACTCTGGGGCCAACGTCCTGACTTTC. Using reference TRBV5-6 and TRBJ2-6 for the parts outside the CDR3, the full variable domain is DAGVTQSPTHLIKTRGQQVTLRCSPKSGHDTVSWYQQALGQGPQFIFQYYEEEERQRGNFPDRFSGHQFPNYSSELNVNALLLGDSALYLCASSFPPGSYSGANVLTFGAGSRLTVL.

V usage is TRBV6-1 and J usage is TRBJ2-7; D uncertain. The germline CDR1 and CDR2 sequences are MNHNS and SASEGT. CDR3 size: 13 residues. Deletions cut 4 bases from V and 1 base from J, with 8 bases between. The CDR3 DNA sequence: TGTGCCAGCAGTGTGGGCCCGTCCTACGAGCAGTACTTC. Its translation: CASSVGPSYEQYF.

V gene TRBV12-5 combines with J gene TRBJ1-2, with TRBD1 identical over 7 bases. J lost 8 bases, V lost 7 bases, and 10 bases had no gene match. CDR1 is LGHNT and CDR2 is FRNRAP in the germline V gene. The CDR3 has 13 amino acids. The CDR3 DNA reads TGTGCTAGTGTAAGGGGACAGCCCGGGGGCTACACCTTC. This translates into CASVRGQPGGYTF. Filled out from reference TRBV12-5 and TRBJ1-2, the complete variable domain reads DARVTQTPRHKVTEMGQEVTMRCQPILGHNTVFWYRQTMMQGLELLAYFRNRAPLDDSGMPKDRFSAEMPDATLATLKIQPSEPRDSAVYFCASVRGQPGGYTFGSGTRLTVV.

The chain recombines TRBV7-7 with TRBJ2-5; 7 bases line up with TRBD1. V gave up 1 base and J gave up 2 bases; unmatched junction bases: 10. Germline V gene sequence: CDR1 SSHAT, CDR2 FNYEAQ (reference sequence). The CDR3 has 17 residues. The CDR3 bases are TGTGCCAGCAGCTTAGAGTGGACCGGGACAGATCAAGAGACCCAGTACTTC. It translates to CASSLEWTGTDQETQYF.

V and J are TRBV12-5 and TRBJ2-5; tentative D call: TRBD2 (5 bases). Germline values: CDR1 LGHNT, CDR2 FRNRAP. The CDR3 has 13 amino acids. V was pared by 7 bases and J by 7 bases, with 16 bases between. DNA of the CDR3: TGTGCTAGTGCCCAACCAGCGGTGGGGACCCAGTACTTC. Its translation is CASAQPAVGTQYF.

The CDR3 nucleotides read TGTGCCACCAGCAGGGGACCCAATTCACCCCTCCACTTT. Protein: CATSRGPNSPLHF. The chain carries TRBV15 and TRBJ1-6; possibly TRBD1 for D (5 bases). CDR1 and CDR2 from the germline V gene are LNHNV and YYDKDF (reference sequence). This CDR3 comprises 13 residues. V dropped 3 bases and J dropped 7 bases, with 7 bases sitting between them.

Only one count was recorded for this clone. The chain is built from TRBV6-5 and TRBJ2-5; D call uncertain. With 7 bases removed from V and 4 bases from J, the gap between germline ends came to 13 bases. CDR3 length: 13 amino acids. Per germline, CDR1 MNHEY and CDR2 SVGAGI. The CDR3 spells CASTTPGAETQYF. Written as DNA, the CDR3 is TGTGCCAGCACCACCCCGGGCGCAGAGACCCAGTACTTC.

This clone was seen only a few times. This chain uses TRBV11-2 with TRBJ1-2; TRBD1 is a possible D gene (6 bases). There are 15 residues in the CDR3. The V end lost 0 bases, the J end lost 6 bases, and 14 bases lay between the germline ends. The germline V gene has CDR1 SGHAT and CDR2 FQNNGV. The CDR3 loop reads CASSLDLGALDGYTF. In DNA, the CDR3 is TGTGCCAGCAGCTTAGATCTGGGGGCGCTTGATGGCTACACCTTC.

The rearrangement links TRBV7-2 to TRBJ1-2; 7 bases fit TRBD1. Trimming took 1 base from V and 4 from J; bases not matched to a gene: 6. In germline, CDR1 is SGHTA, CDR2 FQGNSA. The length of the CDR3 is 15 residues. CDR3 protein: CASSLEGGQSYGYTF. The DNA for the CDR3 is TGTGCCAGCAGCTTAGAGGGGGGACAGAGCTATGGCTACACCTTC. Supplemented by reference TRBV7-2 and TRBJ1-2, the full variable domain reads GAGVSQSPSNKVTEKGKDVELRCDPISGHTALYWYRQSLGQGLEFLIYFQGNSAPDKSGLPSDRFSAERTGGSVSTLTIQRTQQEDSAVYLCASSLEGGQSYGYTFGSGTRLTVV.